These 29 T cell receptor beta chains were sequenced from one sample in a study of CD8+CD57+ T cells in acquired aplastic anemia. For CDR3 and TCR beta VDJ profiling, genomic DNA was the template used. Each CDR3 protein gets one entry after TCRdb re-called the reads with MiXCR. The sample yields 400,000 to 450,000 distinct CDR3 sequences, 60% to 80% seen once. Sample: sorted CD4+, CD8+, or CD8+CD57+ T cells (not recorded which) from PBMCs. Receptors originate from a human donor in good health, serving as a control.

This clonotype was observed many times. This chain links TRBV12-3 or TRBV12-4 with TRBJ2-5, with 10 bases that match TRBD1. After removal of 1 base from V and 3 bases from J, the junction contained 2 bases not matched to a gene. The CDR3 has 15 residues. In DNA, the CDR3 is TGTGCCAGCAGTTTAGATGGACAGGGGGAAGAGACCCAGTACTTC. This sequence encodes CASSLDGQGEETQYF.

V usage is TRBV2 and J usage is TRBJ1-1, with 8 nucleotides matching TRBD1. Per the germline V gene, CDR1 is SNHLY and CDR2 is FYNNEI. The CDR3 is made up of 13 amino acids. Trimming cost V 10 bases and J 6 bases; bases outside gene matches: 10. This CDR3 reads CATTGTGGAEAFF. The CDR3 DNA is TGTGCCACCACAGGGACAGGTGGGGCTGAAGCTTTCTTT.

The chain carries TRBV7-9 and TRBJ1-6, with 7 bases that match TRBD1. The CDR3 is made up of 17 amino acids. Trimming removed 5 bases from V and 13 bases from J; junction bases left unmatched: 20. Germline V gives CDR1 SEHNR, CDR2 FQNEAQ (reference sequence). CDR3 residues: CASSQGGPDEHNSPLHF. CDR3 coding DNA: TGTGCCAGCAGCCAAGGGGGCCCCGACGAGCATAACTCCCCCCTCCACTTT.

This chain connects TRBV2 to TRBJ2-2; 12 nucleotides line up with TRBD1. Germline trimming cut 8 bases from V and 6 bases from J; bases unmatched to any gene: 19. The germline CDR1 and CDR2 sequences are SNHLY and FYNNEI. The CDR3 is 19 residues long. The CDR3, as DNA: TGTGCCAGCTCACCTCGGGACAGGGGGCCTACAGAGGTTGCCGGGGAGCTGTTTTTT. Translation gives CASSPRDRGPTEVAGELFF.

This clonotype was detected ten times or more. The V gene is TRBV6-6, the J gene TRBJ2-1; TRBD1 matches 8 bases. The V gene end was trimmed by 5 bases and the J gene end by 5 bases; junction bases not matched to a gene: 17. The CDR3 contains 18 residues. Germline V CDR1 and CDR2: MNHNY, SVGAGI (reference sequence). CDR3 in DNA: TGTGCCAGCAGTCGACAGGGGACTCTAGAAGGGACGCACAATGAGCAGTTCTTC. Its protein is CASSRQGTLEGTHNEQFF.

V gene TRBV7-9 combines with J gene TRBJ2-7, with TRBD1 identical over 9 bases. From germline, CDR1 is SEHNR and CDR2 FQNEAQ (reference sequence). J lost 2 bases, V lost 9 bases, and 5 bases had no gene match. CDR3 size: 13 residues. CDR3 nucleotide sequence: TGTGCCAGTAGCCGGACAGGGGCCTACGAGCAGTACTTC. Protein: CASSRTGAYEQYF.

As for this clonotype: A read error may produce the germline difference seen at one junction end. The V and J genes are TRBV7-2 and TRBJ2-4; D call uncertain. The CDR3 contains 14 residues. Germline V CDR1 and CDR2: SGHTA, FQGNSA. The CDR3 protein is CASSLGRVYELHFF. The CDR3, as DNA: TGTGCCAGCAGCTTAGGACGCGTGTACGAGCTGCACTTCTTC.

About this clonotype: An end of the junction differs from the germline gene, which may be a read error. CDR3 sequence (DNA): TGTGCCAGCAGCTGGGTGACCGGATCCTCCGAGCAGTACTTC. It encodes CASSWVTGSSEQYF. The chain is built from TRBV5-5 and TRBJ2-7; D call uncertain. The CDR3 extends over 14 amino acids. Germline lookup yields CDR1 SGHKS and CDR2 YYEKEE (reference sequence).

This clonotype was seen repeatedly, ten times or more. The chain recombines TRBV7-2 with TRBJ1-1; D remains ambiguous. The germline gives CDR1 SGHTA, CDR2 FQGNSA. This CDR3 has 13 amino acids. With 1 base removed from V and 3 bases from J, the gap between germline ends came to 6 bases. CDR3 protein: CASSLVADTEAFF. The CDR3 coding sequence is TGTGCCAGCAGCTTAGTAGCGGACACTGAAGCTTTCTTT.

The V and J genes are TRBV20-1 and TRBJ2-7; 8 nucleotides match TRBD1. Germline-derived CDR1 and CDR2 are DFQATT and SNEGSKA (reference sequence). The CDR3 loop spans 12 amino acids. V trimming: 7 bases; J trimming: 2 bases; junction bases outside the gene matches: 4. CDR3 bases: TGCAGTGGGGGACAGGCGGCCTACGAGCAGTACTTC. It encodes CSGGQAAYEQYF.

J is TRBJ2-7 and V is TRBV29-1; 8 bases align to TRBD1. After removal of 7 bases from V and 6 bases from J, the junction contained 11 bases not matched to a gene. CDR1 is SQVTM, CDR2 ANQGSEA, per germline. CDR3 length: 13 amino acids. CDR3 coding DNA: TGCAGCGCTCGGACAGGGAATCTACGCGAGCAGTACTTC. It is translated as CSARTGNLREQYF.

The rearrangement uses TRBV5-1 and TRBJ2-1; TRBD2 might be the D (6 bases). CDR3 length equals 15 residues. Trimming cost V 3 bases and J 3 bases, with 13 bases left between them. CDR1 and CDR2 from the germline V gene are SGHRS and YFSETQ. This chain's CDR3 is CASSSGDSNYNEQFF. The CDR3 DNA is TGCGCCAGCAGCTCGGGGGACTCCAACTACAATGAGCAGTTCTTC. The full variable domain, completed using reference TRBV5-1 and TRBJ2-1, is KAGVTQTPRYLIKTRGQQVTLSCSPISGHRSVSWYQQTPGQGLQFLFEYFSETQRNKGNFPGRFSGRQFSNSRSEMNVSTLELGDSALYLCASSSGDSNYNEQFFGPGTRLTVL.

Of note for this clonotype: The conserved final phenylalanine or tryptophan is absent from the CDR3, which likely points to a read error. The limits of the CDR3 on the DNA are not certain, so only TCRdb's listed CDR3 is given. The J gene is TRBJ2-7, the V gene TRBV7-2; the DNA was not used to check the table's D call, TRBD1. Looked up from germline, CDR1 is SGHTA and CDR2 is FQGNSA. The CDR3 adds up to 13 amino acids, both ends counted. CDR3 in amino acids: CASSPVQGNEQNS.

Concerning this clonotype itself: At one end, the junction sequence differs from germline, possibly due to a read error. The J gene is TRBJ2-2, the V gene TRBV7-2; D perhaps matches TRBD1 (5 bases). The CDR3 covers 17 residues. Germline CDR1 is SGHTA and CDR2 is FQGNSA. The DNA of the CDR3 is TGCGCCAGCAGCCAAGAAGGGTACCAGGGCCACACCGGGGAGCTGTTTTTT. Translation: CASSQEGYQGHTGELFF.

This clonotype was observed many times. V gene TRBV6-5 combines with J gene TRBJ2-5, with 9 bases identical to TRBD2. This CDR3 has 16 amino acids. CDR1 MNHEY and CDR2 SVGAGI come from the germline V gene. The V segment lost 0 bases and the J segment 5 bases; nucleotides outside the gene matches: 7. The CDR3 DNA sequence: TGTGCCAGCAGTTACTCGATTAGCGGGGGTGGGGAGACCCAGTACTTC. Its protein product is CASSYSISGGGETQYF.

V is TRBV12-3 or TRBV12-4 and J is TRBJ1-2, with 7 nucleotides matching TRBD1. Trimming removed 6 bases from V and 4 bases from J; junction bases left unmatched: 11. The CDR3 contains 15 residues. CDR3 in amino acids: CASRPQGGGGYGYTF. The CDR3 DNA is TGTGCCAGCAGGCCCCAGGGAGGGGGCGGCTATGGCTACACCTTC.

A remark on this clonotype: An end of the junction does not agree with germline; a read error may underlie this. This chain uses TRBV7-3 with TRBJ1-2, with 7 bases that match TRBD1. The CDR3 is 15 residues long. The germline CDR1 and CDR2 sequences are SGHTA and FQGTGA. The DNA for the CDR3 is TGCGCCAGCAGCAGCCTCGGGGGGACAGCCGATGGCCACTCCTTC. Its protein product is CASSSLGGTADGHSF.

This clonotype was seen a few times. The chain is built from TRBV7-3 and TRBJ1-6; weak D call: TRBD1 (6 bases). The CDR3 loop spans 15 amino acids. Germline lookup yields CDR1 SGHTA and CDR2 FQGTGA. V was pared by 1 base and J by 9 bases, with 13 bases between. CDR3 region: CASSLMQGFVSPLHF. CDR3 DNA: TGTGCCAGCAGCTTAATGCAGGGGTTTGTTTCACCCCTCCACTTT. Supplemented by reference TRBV7-3 and TRBJ1-6, the full variable domain reads GAGVSQTPSNKVTEKGKYVELRCDPISGHTALYWYRQSLGQGPEFLIYFQGTGAADDSGLPNDRFFAVRPEGSVSTLKIQRTERGDSAVYLCASSLMQGFVSPLHFGNGTRLTVT.

This clonotype was counted a single time. The chain is built from TRBV29-1 and TRBJ2-7; D may correspond to TRBD1 or TRBD2 (5 bases each). Trimming left V 6 bases short and J 2 bases short, with 20 bases between. Germline V gene data show CDR1 as SQVTM and CDR2 as ANQGSEA. CDR3 size: 15 residues. The CDR3 sequence: CSVEEDTTQTYEQYF. CDR3 bases: TGCAGCGTAGAGGAGGACACCACCCAAACCTACGAGCAGTACTTC.

This clonotype was observed a handful of times. The CDR3 protein is CASSYQPGSNEKLFF. CDR3 DNA: TGTGCCAGCAGTTACCAGCCAGGCAGTAATGAAAAACTGTTTTTT. This chain links TRBV6-2 or TRBV6-3 with TRBJ1-4; unclear D gene. CDR1 and CDR2 (germline): MNHEY, SVGEGT. V gave up 2 bases and J gave up 4 bases, with 11 bases separating them. The CDR3 spans 15 residues.

The rearrangement joins TRBV24-1 to TRBJ1-5, with D possibly matching TRBD1 (6 bases). CDR3 length equals 19 residues. CDR1 is KGHDR, CDR2 SFDVKD, per germline. Trimming removed 8 bases at V and 1 base at J, with 26 bases between. The CDR3 nucleotides are TGTGCCACCATGGACTTGCAATGGGGGGGGCGGGGGAGCAATCAGCCCCAGCATTTT. This sequence encodes CATMDLQWGGRGSNQPQHF.

The chain is built from TRBV20-1 and TRBJ1-4; 10 bases map to TRBD1. CDR1 and CDR2 (germline): DFQATT, SNEGSKA (reference sequence). The CDR3 runs 13 residues. The J segment lost 11 bases and the V segment lost 2 bases, leaving 5 bases of the junction unmatched. Here the CDR3 reads CSARYPGQGKLFF. The CDR3 DNA reads as TGCAGTGCTAGATACCCGGGACAGGGGAAACTGTTTTTT.

This clonotype was seen ten or more times. The CDR3 protein is CASSLRTSGGNTGELFF. The CDR3 DNA reads TGTGCCAGCAGCTTGAGGACTAGCGGGGGGAACACCGGGGAGCTGTTTTTT. J is TRBJ2-2 and V is TRBV7-3; TRBD2 agrees at 13 bases. Germline lookup yields CDR1 SGHTA and CDR2 FQGTGA. The trim removed 3 bases at V and 1 base at J, leaving 2 bases unmatched. CDR3 length: 17 amino acids.

The chain uses TRBV9 and TRBJ2-7; TRBD1 matches 10 bases. This CDR3 contains 14 residues. Germline CDR1 SGDLS, CDR2 YYNGEE. The V and J ends lost 4 bases and 10 bases, in that order; junction bases with no gene match: 11. CDR3 in amino acids: CASSPTWTGGGQYF. CDR3 DNA sequence: TGTGCCAGCAGCCCTACTTGGACAGGGGGTGGTCAGTACTTC.

A note on this clonotype: At one end, the junction sequence differs from germline, possibly due to a read error. The chain is built from TRBV7-2 and TRBJ2-7, with a possible D match to TRBD1 (6 bases). The CDR3 consists of 14 residues. Germline V gene lookup returns CDR1 SGHTA and CDR2 FQGNSA. CDR3 nucleotides: TGTGCCAGCAGCTTAGCGTGGACAGCCTACGAGCAGCTGTTC. Protein product: CASSLAWTAYEQLF.

The rearrangement uses TRBV15 and TRBJ1-1, with D unclear. Trimming removed 1 base from V and 6 bases from J, with 18 bases in between. CDR1 is LNHNV and CDR2 is YYDKDF in the germline V gene (reference sequence). CDR3 size: 16 residues. The CDR3 DNA sequence: TGTGCCACCAGCAGAGGGGATATAATGGAGGGCGCTGAAGCTTTCTTT. Its protein product is CATSRGDIMEGAEAFF. Full variable domain (missing parts from reference TRBV15 and TRBJ1-1): DAMVIQNPRYQVTQFGKPVTLSCSQTLNHNVMYWYQQKSSQAPKLLFHYYDKDFNNEADTPDNFQSRRPNTSFCFLDIRSPGLGDTAMYLCATSRGDIMEGAEAFFGQGTRLTVV.

This clonotype was picked up a small number of times. The J gene is TRBJ2-1, the V gene TRBV7-6, with 10 bases fitting TRBD2. The V and J ends lost 5 bases and 3 bases, in that order; junction bases with no gene match: 7. The CDR3 length is 16 residues. Germline CDR1 is SGHVS and CDR2 is FNYEAQ. The CDR3 spells CASSPKLAGFYNEQFF. The CDR3 nucleotides read TGTGCCAGCAGCCCAAAACTAGCGGGGTTCTACAATGAGCAGTTCTTC.

This rearrangement joins TRBV7-9 to TRBJ1-3; D might be TRBD1 (5 bases). The CDR3 length is 13 residues. From germline, CDR1 is SEHNR and CDR2 FQNEAQ (reference sequence). Trimming shortened V by 5 bases and J by 13 bases, and 18 bases separated the two germline ends. The CDR3 region is CASSRGLGARIYF. CDR3 nucleotides: TGTGCCAGCAGCAGAGGGCTCGGGGCCAGGATATATTTT.

The V gene is TRBV7-8, the J gene TRBJ1-1, with TRBD1 as a possible D gene (6 bases). V was cut by 6 bases and J by 7 bases, with 21 bases left in between. CDR1 and CDR2 from the germline V gene are SGHVS and FQNEAQ. This CDR3 has 15 amino acids. Here the CDR3 reads CASSETSGVGSEAFF. The CDR3 DNA follows: TGTGCCAGCAGTGAAACTTCAGGGGTCGGAAGTGAAGCTTTCTTT.